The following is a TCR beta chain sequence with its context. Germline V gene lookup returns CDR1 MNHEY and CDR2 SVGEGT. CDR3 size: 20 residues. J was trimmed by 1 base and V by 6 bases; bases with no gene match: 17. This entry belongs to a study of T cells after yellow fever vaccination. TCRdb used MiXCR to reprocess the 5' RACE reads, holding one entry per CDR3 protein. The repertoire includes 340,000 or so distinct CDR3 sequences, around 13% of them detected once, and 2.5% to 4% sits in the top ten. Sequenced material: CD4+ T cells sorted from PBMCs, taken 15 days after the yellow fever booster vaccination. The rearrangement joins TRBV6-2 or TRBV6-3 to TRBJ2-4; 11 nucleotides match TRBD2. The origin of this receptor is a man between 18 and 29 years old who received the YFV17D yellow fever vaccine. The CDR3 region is CASSPGLAGGSYPAKNIQYF. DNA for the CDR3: TGTGCCAGCAGCCCCGGGCTAGCGGGGGGCTCTTACCCCGCCAAAAACATTCAGTACTTC.